This T cell receptor (beta chain) is drawn from a study of blood T cells in healthy people across ages. Study-level results: Roughly linear declines in TCR beta diversity per million T cells occurred with age. A greater number of naive CD4+ cells and higher diversity distinguished long-lived donors from aged donors.

Primed by a sample-barcoded 5' primer and a J-beta primer mix, a second PCR proceeded for roughly 6 to 12 cycles. A single record per CDR3 protein comes from TCRdb applying MiXCR to the 5' RACE reads. The table lists roughly 680,000 distinct CDR3 sequences, over 40% of them singletons, with less than 15% in the top ten. In terms of origin and age, donors were healthy Caucasian individuals from Russia aged about 6 to 90. At least 5.5 micrograms of total RNA were extracted per sample. V lost 0 bases and J lost 7, with 12 bases in between. CDR3 length: 13 amino acids. Germline CDR1 is DFQATT and CDR2 is SNEGSKA (reference sequence). As regards this clonotype: As yet, its antigen is unknown.

Sequenced material: blood. This receptor was obtained from a woman older than 75 in good health. The chain recombines TRBV20-1 with TRBJ1-2; D not certain. CDR3 DNA: TGCAGTGCTAGAGACGGGCCCCTCGTTGGCTACACCTTC. Its translation is CSARDGPLVGYTF.